These 19 T cell receptor beta chains share one sample of origin, sequenced in a study of blood T cells in healthy people across ages. Using a J-beta primer mix together with a sample-barcoded 5' primer, a second PCR was run for roughly 6 to 12 cycles. TCRdb redid the calling of the 5' RACE reads with MiXCR, one entry per CDR3 protein. The table has approximately 820,000 distinct CDR3 sequences, approximately 48% seen once; the top ten hold around 21%. The material sequenced was blood. The origin of the receptors is a man in his sixties in good health.

The rearrangement links TRBV9 to TRBJ2-1; TRBD2 matches at 10 bases. Trimming cost V 4 bases and J 4 bases; bases outside gene matches: 11. This CDR3 contains 17 residues. Germline V gene sequence: CDR1 SGDLS, CDR2 YYNGEE. Here the CDR3 reads CASSLEGLAGEYNEQFF. In DNA form, the CDR3 reads TGTGCCAGCAGCCTCGAGGGGCTAGCGGGGGAGTACAATGAGCAGTTCTTC.

The J gene is TRBJ2-3, the V gene TRBV7-2; the D is unclear. Trimming took off 3 bases at V and 0 bases at J, with 13 bases between the two ends. The CDR3 is made up of 16 amino acids. In germline, CDR1 is SGHTA, CDR2 FQGNSA. CDR3 coding DNA: TGTGCCAGCAGCTTCGAGCTGTCGTCTAGCACAGATACGCAGTATTTT. Encoded protein: CASSFELSSSTDTQYF.

The CDR3 nucleotides are TGTGCCAGCAGCTTAAACCCCGTGGGGGACAATGAGCAGTACTTC. Translated, it gives CASSLNPVGDNEQYF. The V gene is TRBV7-3, the J gene TRBJ2-1; TRBD1 is a possible D gene (6 bases). The J call could be wrong; TRBJ2-7 is a better fit for the DNA end. The CDR3 length is 15 residues. Germline V gene lookup returns CDR1 SGHTA and CDR2 FQGTGA.

This chain connects TRBV3-1 to TRBJ2-4, with D possibly TRBD1 on 5 matching bases. Germline values: CDR1 LGHDT, CDR2 YNNKEL (reference sequence). V was shortened by 0 bases and J by 6 bases, with 12 bases between the two germline ends. The CDR3 sequence is 15 residues long. The CDR3 DNA reads as TGTGCCAGCAGCCAAGATTATAGGACAACAAACATTCAGTACTTC. Protein sequence: CASSQDYRTTNIQYF.

This chain uses TRBV19 with TRBJ2-4; 10 bases line up with TRBD2. This CDR3 has 16 residues. Germline V gene sequence: CDR1 LNHDA, CDR2 SQIVND (reference sequence). Germline trimming cut 3 bases from V and 3 bases from J; bases unmatched to any gene: 5. The DNA of the CDR3 is TGTGCCAGTAGTATCGAGCGGGGGGGCGGCAAAAACATTCAGTACTTC. Translation: CASSIERGGGKNIQYF.

This clonotype was detected only once. In this CDR3 the conserved last residue, phenylalanine or tryptophan, is missing, so a read error is likely. Because the CDR3's place on the DNA is in doubt, the DNA is left out and the CDR3 is given as listed by TCRdb. The chain has TRBV12-3 or TRBV12-4 and TRBJ2-5; the DNA was not used to check the table's D call, TRBD2. Counting both end residues, the CDR3 totals 13 amino acids. CDR3: CASSLSNDYTFGS.

This chain uses TRBV27 with TRBJ2-7, with D perhaps TRBD1 (5 bases). The CDR3 covers 17 residues. Germline V gene sequence: CDR1 MNHEY, CDR2 SMNVEV (reference sequence). Trimming shortened V by 4 bases and J by 5 bases, and 24 bases separated the two germline ends. The CDR3 DNA is TGTGCCAGCAGTTCCGCTCTGGGGTTAAAGGGGCGTCACGAGCAGTACTTC. It translates to CASSSALGLKGRHEQYF.

The chain uses TRBV3-1 and TRBJ1-5; D is undetermined. Trimming cost V 3 bases and J 7 bases, with 13 bases left between them. The CDR3 runs 14 residues. Germline V gene lookup returns CDR1 LGHDT and CDR2 YNNKEL (reference sequence). CDR3 sequence: CASSHRRESQPQHF. For the CDR3, the DNA is TGTGCCAGCAGCCACCGGAGGGAGAGCCAGCCCCAGCATTTT.

The chain combines TRBV9 with TRBJ2-2, with 8 bases that match TRBD2. The length of the CDR3 is 16 residues. CDR1 and CDR2 from the germline V gene are SGDLS and YYNGEE. The V segment lost 0 bases and the J segment 6 bases; nucleotides outside the gene matches: 7. The CDR3 loop reads CASSVDAGTSAGELFF. The DNA of the CDR3 is TGTGCCAGCAGCGTAGACGCTGGGACTAGTGCCGGGGAGCTGTTTTTT.

This clonotype appeared a few times. The V gene is TRBV4-3, the J gene TRBJ2-5; D unresolved. The CDR3 length is 15 residues. CDR1 is LGHNA, CDR2 YSLEER, per germline. The V and J ends lost 4 bases and 4 bases respectively, with 16 bases between them. This CDR3 reads CASSPNRGTGETQYF. DNA of the CDR3: TGCGCCAGCAGCCCTAATCGCGGTACGGGAGAGACCCAGTACTTC.

This chain connects TRBV5-1 to TRBJ2-7, with a tentative D call TRBD1 (6 bases). The last part of the DNA fits TRBJ2-5 better; the J call may be wrong. Germline CDR1 reads SGHRS; CDR2 reads YFSETQ. This CDR3 contains 13 residues. Here the CDR3 reads CASSGGGAETQYF. In nucleotides, the CDR3 is TGCGCCAGCAGCGGTGGGGGCGCGGAGACCCAGTACTTC.

Details on this clonotype: A much larger clone differs from this one at a single base, so this may be a read error. V and J are TRBV7-2 and TRBJ2-5; D is unclear. Trimming took off 4 bases at V and 5 bases at J, with 17 bases between the two ends. Germline CDR1 SGHTA, CDR2 FQGNSA. CDR3 length: 15 amino acids. CDR3 loop: CASSSNGPARETQYF. CDR3 coding DNA: TGTGCCAGCAGCTCTAACGGACCTGCGCGGGAGACCCAGTACTTC. Together with reference TRBV7-2 and TRBJ2-5, the CDR3 gives the full variable domain: GAGVSQSPSNKVTEKGKDVELRCDPISGHTALYWYRQSLGQGLEFLIYFQGNSAPDKSGLPSDRFSAERTGGSVSTLTIQRTQQEDSAVYLCASSSNGPARETQYFGPGTRLLVL.

This clonotype has just a few counts. The chain employs TRBV7-2 and TRBJ2-3; 9 nucleotides align to TRBD2. The CDR3 runs 15 residues. V was pared by 0 bases and J by 6 bases, with 4 bases of the junction left unmatched. The V gene's germline CDR1 is SGHTA and CDR2 FQGNSA. The chain's CDR3 is CASSLARGGLDTQYF. Written as DNA, the CDR3 is TGTGCCAGCAGCTTAGCGCGGGGGGGGTTGGATACGCAGTATTTT.

This chain connects TRBV20-1 to TRBJ2-3; D perhaps matches TRBD2 (5 bases). Germline values: CDR1 DFQATT, CDR2 SNEGSKA (reference sequence). This CDR3 is built from 14 residues. The V gene lost 6 bases and the J gene lost 0 bases, with 13 bases spanning the gap. The CDR3 region has the DNA TGCAGTGCGTTACGCCAGCGGAGCACAGATACGCAGTATTTT. Translation: CSALRQRSTDTQYF.

The V call is TRBV2, the J call TRBJ2-3; 9 bases align to TRBD2. Per the germline V gene, CDR1 is SNHLY and CDR2 is FYNNEI. Unmatched junction bases numbered 10, after V lost 7 bases and J lost 2 bases. The CDR3 has 16 amino acids. The CDR3 region is CASTRALAGSTDTQYF. CDR3 sequence (DNA): TGTGCCAGCACCCGAGCACTAGCGGGTTCCACAGATACGCAGTATTTT.

In its sample, this clonotype was seen a few times. The chain couples TRBV29-1 to TRBJ2-3; D tentatively fits TRBD1 or TRBD2 (5 bases each). V lost 7 bases, J lost 6 bases, and 20 bases lay in between. This CDR3 has 14 amino acids. CDR1 SQVTM and CDR2 ANQGSEA come from the germline V gene. The CDR3 loop is CSGVQDTRIDTQYF. CDR3 nucleotides: TGCAGCGGTGTACAGGATACTAGGATTGATACGCAGTATTTT.

This rearrangement joins TRBV3-1 to TRBJ1-1, with 8 positions matching TRBD1. The CDR3 sequence is 15 residues long. Looked up from germline, CDR1 is LGHDT and CDR2 is YNNKEL (reference sequence). J gave up 0 bases and V 6 bases, and 6 bases lay outside the gene matches. CDR3 region: CASRSTQGVNTEAFF. DNA of the CDR3: TGTGCCAGCAGGTCCACACAGGGGGTGAACACTGAAGCTTTCTTT.

The chain joins TRBV14 to TRBJ2-5, with D possibly TRBD2 on 5 matching bases. CDR1 and CDR2 from the germline V gene are SGHDN and FVKESK. The CDR3 runs 13 residues. Between the trimmed V and J ends, which lost 3 bases and 2 bases, there was a span of 7 bases. Here the CDR3 DNA reads TGTGCCAGCAGCCATGGACTTCAAGAGACCCAGTACTTC. Its translation: CASSHGLQETQYF.

To note about this clonotype: The junction differs from germline at one of its ends, possibly a read error. The CDR3 DNA follows: TGTGCCTTGAGTCAGGACAGGGGAGCTTTCTTT. Translation: CALSQDRGAFF. J is TRBJ1-1 and V is TRBV30, with TRBD1 matching 9 bases. This CDR3 comprises 11 residues. The V gene's germline CDR1 is GTSNPN and CDR2 SVGIG (reference sequence).